This T cell receptor beta chain was documented in a study of molecular identifiers for immune sequencing clone quantification. Findings of the study overall: Highly expanded clone sizes could be underestimated through barcode sharing by identical TCR molecules.

This clonotype was picked up many times. No antigen is known for it. TCR libraries were built in bulk with a published protocol and specific TCR primers. TCRdb fed the PCR reads into MiXCR, producing one record per CDR3 protein. The profile covers some 320,000 distinct CDR3 sequences, with roughly 23% appearing a single time and 0.81% taken by the ten largest. CDR1 and CDR2 from the germline V gene are SEHNR and FQNEAQ (reference sequence). CDR3 length: 14 amino acids. V lost 1 base, J lost 6 bases, and 10 bases lay in between. The sequencing sample was made of naive CD8+ T cells from blood, with Jurkat cell RNA spiked in. The sample's subset: FACS-sorted CD8+CD4-CCR7+CD45RA+ naive T cells. The chain has TRBV7-9 and TRBJ1-5; possibly TRBD1 for D (5 bases). The TCR originated in a human donor in good health. Some libraries in this study had Jurkat cell RNA spiked in. CDR3 residues: CASSLVRGSQPQHF. The DNA for the CDR3 is TGTGCCAGCAGCTTAGTGCGGGGGAGTCAGCCCCAGCATTTT.